This T cell receptor beta chain was found in a study of brain T cells in children with intractable seizures. V was trimmed by 3 bases and J by 4 bases, leaving 13 bases between them. CDR1 is LNHDA, CDR2 SQIVND, per germline (reference sequence). The CDR3 extends over 14 amino acids. Surgery cases with the highest brain T cell transcript signatures were chosen for sequencing. Before surgery, patients took at least one anti-epileptic drug. Findings and caveats of the study: Pre- and post-surgery blood differed in depth, so pre-surgery absences may be undersampling. Viral specificity was inferred only from CDR3 similarity; HCMV serostatus was unknown.

The repertoire was sequenced with immunoSEQ multiplex PCR; TCRdb's copy has only in-frame clones and lacks some. The table lists fewer than 85,000 clones, under 95% of them singletons, with roughly 1.5% in the top ten. Of note for this clone: No antigen is known for it.

Sequenced material: peripheral blood, taken at surgery. The sequence was obtained from a boy in the first two years of life with tuberous sclerosis and intractable seizures. The chain is built from TRBV19 and TRBJ2-7; D remains ambiguous. CDR3 loop: CASSIANSQYEQYF. Written as DNA, the CDR3 is TGTGCCAGTAGTATCGCCAATTCTCAATACGAGCAGTACTTC.